A selection of T cell receptor beta chains follows, all from one sample in a study of long-term antiretroviral therapy in people with HIV. The repertoire was sequenced with immunoSEQ multiplex PCR; TCRdb's copy has only in-frame clones and lacks some. In the table there are around 25,000 clones, 80% to 90% of which are singletons. The material sequenced was unsorted PBMCs, taken 3 years after starting antiretroviral therapy. Receptor source: a man between 18 and 35 years old with HIV. CDR3s include the opening cysteine and the closing phenylalanine or tryptophan. The D gene is left open where the match is weak. Not every row has a clone size; where given, it reads once, few, many or a size class.

j_call: TRBJ1-3
v_call: TRBV5-4
clone_size: -
d_call: -
cdr3_nt: TGTGCCAGCAGCTTGCCGAGCTCTGGAAACACCATATATTTT
cdr3_aa: CASSLPSSGNTIYF

j_call: TRBJ2-6
v_call: TRBV6-1
clone_size: -
d_call: TRBD1
cdr3_nt: TGTGCCAGCCGACAGGGGACTGGGGCCAACGTCCTGACTTTC
cdr3_aa: CASRQGTGANVLTF

j_call: TRBJ2-1
v_call: TRBV4-1
clone_size: -
d_call: TRBD2
cdr3_nt: TGCGCCAGCAGCATCCGGGTAGCGGGGGGGCCGGGCTCCTACAATGAGCAGTTCTTC
cdr3_aa: CASSIRVAGGPGSYNEQFF

j_call: TRBJ2-5
v_call: TRBV9
clone_size: -
d_call: -
cdr3_nt: TGTGCCAGCAGCGTTACAGGTTTGGGCCTAGAGACCCAGTACTTC
cdr3_aa: CASSVTGLGLETQYF

j_call: TRBJ1-2
v_call: TRBV7-9
clone_size: -
d_call: TRBD1
cdr3_nt: TGTGCCAGCACCACCCCTGACAGGGACTATGGCTACACCTTC
cdr3_aa: CASTTPDRDYGYTF

j_call: TRBJ2-2
v_call: TRBV2
clone_size: -
d_call: -
cdr3_nt: TGTGCAGCTGGGCGGGACGCCGGGGAGCTGTTTTTT
cdr3_aa: CAAGRDAGELFF

j_call: TRBJ2-7
v_call: TRBV29-1
clone_size: -
d_call: -
cdr3_nt: TGCAGCGTTGAAGTCCAGCCAGCCTACGAGCAGTACTTC
cdr3_aa: CSVEVQPAYEQYF

j_call: TRBJ2-3
v_call: TRBV5-1
clone_size: -
d_call: TRBD1
cdr3_nt: TGCGCCAGCAGCTTCCGGGACAGTCGCACAGATACGCAGTATTTT
cdr3_aa: CASSFRDSRTDTQYF

j_call: TRBJ2-3
v_call: TRBV7-6
clone_size: -
d_call: -
cdr3_nt: TGTGCCAGCAGCACTAGCCGGTCCGGGTGGAGCACAGATACGCAGTATTTT
cdr3_aa: CASSTSRSGWSTDTQYF

j_call: TRBJ2-2
v_call: TRBV6-5
clone_size: -
d_call: -
cdr3_nt: TGTGCCAGCAGGGACTCATTTTTCGGGGAGCTGTTTTTT
cdr3_aa: CASRDSFFGELFF

j_call: TRBJ1-6
v_call: TRBV6-6
clone_size: -
d_call: -
cdr3_nt: TGTGCCAGCAGTTATGGGACAAGGGCGTTCACCCTCCACTTT
cdr3_aa: CASSYGTRAFTLHF

j_call: TRBJ1-1
v_call: TRBV5-4
clone_size: -
d_call: -
cdr3_nt: TGTGCCAGCAGCGGACAAAGGACTGAAGCTTTCTTT
cdr3_aa: CASSGQRTEAFF

j_call: TRBJ2-3
v_call: TRBV27
clone_size: -
d_call: -
cdr3_nt: TGTGCCAGCAGTTTCTCGGGGACCGGAGATACGCAGTATTTT
cdr3_aa: CASSFSGTGDTQYF

j_call: TRBJ1-2
v_call: TRBV5-1
clone_size: -
d_call: TRBD1
cdr3_nt: TGCGCCAGCAGCCCTCCGGGACAGGGGGCGAAAGGCTACACCTTC
cdr3_aa: CASSPPGQGAKGYTF

j_call: TRBJ1-5
v_call: TRBV6-1
clone_size: -
d_call: -
cdr3_nt: TGTGCCAGCAGTGAAGTTTGGGGCAGCCCCAGGCCCCAGCATTTT
cdr3_aa: CASSEVWGSPRPQHF

j_call: TRBJ1-2
v_call: TRBV27
clone_size: few
d_call: TRBD1
cdr3_nt: TGTGCCAGCAGTCCACACACGGGACAGCTTCCCTATGGCTACACCTTC
cdr3_aa: CASSPHTGQLPYGYTF

j_call: TRBJ1-1
v_call: TRBV19
clone_size: -
d_call: -
cdr3_nt: TGTGCCAGTAGTTTCATCCGGGGCAACCCCCTGGCTTACGGCGAACTGAACACTGAAGCTTTCTTT
cdr3_aa: CASSFIRGNPLAYGELNTEAFF

j_call: TRBJ1-1
v_call: TRBV7-9
clone_size: few
d_call: -
cdr3_nt: TGTGCCAGCAGCTCCACTGAAGCTTTCTTT
cdr3_aa: CASSSTEAFF

j_call: TRBJ1-2
v_call: TRBV7-8
clone_size: -
d_call: -
cdr3_nt: TGTGCCAGCAGCTTAGCGAGTCGGGGGTATGGCTACACCTTC
cdr3_aa: CASSLASRGYGYTF

j_call: TRBJ2-1
v_call: TRBV11-3
clone_size: -
d_call: TRBD1
cdr3_nt: TGTGCCAGCAGCTCACGGGACAGGGGCTCCTACAATGAGCAGTTCTTC
cdr3_aa: CASSSRDRGSYNEQFF

j_call: TRBJ2-7
v_call: TRBV6-1
clone_size: medium-sized
d_call: TRBD1
cdr3_nt: TGTGCCAGCAGTGAAGCTCAGGGGGCGTCCTACGAGCAGTACTTC
cdr3_aa: CASSEAQGASYEQYF

j_call: TRBJ2-1
v_call: TRBV5-1
clone_size: -
d_call: -
cdr3_nt: TGCGCCAGCAGCTTGCACAGCATCAATGAGCAGTTCTTC
cdr3_aa: CASSLHSINEQFF

j_call: TRBJ2-3
v_call: TRBV25-1
clone_size: -
d_call: TRBD1
cdr3_nt: TGTGCCAGCAGTTCTTTCTCGGAGACAGGGGGCGCAGATACGCAGTATTTT
cdr3_aa: CASSSFSETGGADTQYF

j_call: TRBJ1-1
v_call: TRBV27
clone_size: -
d_call: -
cdr3_nt: TGTGCCAGCAGGTCAACTCAGGATGCTTTCTTT
cdr3_aa: CASRSTQDAFF

j_call: TRBJ2-6
v_call: TRBV5-1
clone_size: -
d_call: -
cdr3_nt: TGCGCCAGCAGCTTGTGGGGGGACGGACCCCCGGGCTCTGGGGCCAACGTCCTGACTTTC
cdr3_aa: CASSLWGDGPPGSGANVLTF

j_call: TRBJ1-2
v_call: TRBV7-3
clone_size: -
d_call: -
cdr3_nt: TGTGCCAGCAGCTCAATGGGGGGGGATGGCTACACCTTC
cdr3_aa: CASSSMGGDGYTF

j_call: TRBJ2-3
v_call: TRBV5-1
clone_size: -
d_call: TRBD2
cdr3_nt: TGCGCCAGCAGCTTAGGTATAGCGGGGGGGAGCGCCAACACAGATACGCAGTATTTT
cdr3_aa: CASSLGIAGGSANTDTQYF

j_call: TRBJ1-2
v_call: TRBV5-8
clone_size: -
d_call: TRBD1
cdr3_nt: TGTGCCAGCAGCTCCGACGGGACAGGGGGCGAGGGCTACACCTTC
cdr3_aa: CASSSDGTGGEGYTF

j_call: TRBJ2-5
v_call: TRBV18
clone_size: few
d_call: TRBD1
cdr3_nt: TGTGCCAGCTCACCGACCGGGACAGGGGGTGAAGAGACCCAGTACTTC
cdr3_aa: CASSPTGTGGEETQYF